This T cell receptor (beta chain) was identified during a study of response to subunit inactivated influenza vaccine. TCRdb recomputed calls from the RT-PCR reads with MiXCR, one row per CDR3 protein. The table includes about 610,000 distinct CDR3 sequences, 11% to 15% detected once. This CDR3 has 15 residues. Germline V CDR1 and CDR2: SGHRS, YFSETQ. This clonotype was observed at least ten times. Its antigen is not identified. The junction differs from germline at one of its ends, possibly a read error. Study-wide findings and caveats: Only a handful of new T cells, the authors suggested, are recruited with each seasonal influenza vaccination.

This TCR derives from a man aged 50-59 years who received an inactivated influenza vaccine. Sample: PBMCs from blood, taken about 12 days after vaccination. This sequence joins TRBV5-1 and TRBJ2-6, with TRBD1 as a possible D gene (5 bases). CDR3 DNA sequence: TGTGCCAGCAGCTTAGGGGACTCTGGGGCCAACGTCCTGACTTTC. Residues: CASSLGDSGANVLTF.